One sample yielded the 27 T cell receptor beta chains listed below, sequenced in a study of technical replicates of blood from several donors. Produced via immunoSEQ multiplex PCR; TCRdb's table is partial and in-frame only. This sample has under 90,000 clones, with approximately 94% found just once. The sequenced material came from T cells isolated from PBMCs. The receptors originated from a human donor in good health.

The CDR3 DNA sequence: TGTGCCAGCCGCGGCTCTTACACAGATACGCAGTATTTT. It specifies CASRGSYTDTQYF. The chain carries TRBV6-5 and TRBJ2-3; D is unresolved. Trimming removed 8 bases from V and 2 bases from J, with 11 bases in between. The CDR3 consists of 13 residues. CDR1 MNHEY and CDR2 SVGAGI come from the germline V gene.

The chain carries TRBV30 and TRBJ1-5; D gene uncertain. Trimming removed 2 bases at V and 1 base at J, with 9 bases between. The CDR3 covers 14 residues. Germline V lookup: CDR1 GTSNPN, CDR2 SVGIG (reference sequence). The CDR3 spells CAWSPGGSNQPQHF. In nucleotides, the CDR3 is TGTGCCTGGAGTCCTGGAGGGAGCAATCAGCCCCAGCATTTT.

The CDR3 bases are TGTGCCAGCAGCCCAGATGGGGAGGGAGCTTTCTTT. As protein: CASSPDGEGAFF. V and J are TRBV7-8 and TRBJ1-1; D remains unclear. From germline, CDR1 is SGHVS and CDR2 FQNEAQ. Trimming took off 5 bases at V and 10 bases at J, with 14 bases between the two ends. The CDR3 is made up of 12 amino acids.

This clone was counted between two and nine times. The V and J genes are TRBV30 and TRBJ1-1; D not resolved. This CDR3 has 13 amino acids. Between the trimmed V and J ends, which lost 4 bases and 5 bases, there was a span of 14 bases. Germline CDR1 GTSNPN, CDR2 SVGIG (reference sequence). CDR3 bases: TGTGCCTGGACGCCGCTGAGGGAAACTGAAGCTTTCTTT. This encodes CAWTPLRETEAFF.

The chain recombines TRBV2 with TRBJ2-2, with D maybe TRBD2 (5 bases). This CDR3 is 16 amino acids long. Trimming removed 6 bases at V and 1 base at J, with 15 bases between. The V gene's germline CDR1 is SNHLY and CDR2 FYNNEI. CDR3 loop: CASRPLGGGNTGELFF. The DNA of the CDR3 is TGTGCCAGCAGACCTCTAGGAGGAGGGAACACCGGGGAGCTGTTTTTT.

This rearrangement joins TRBV6-5 to TRBJ2-1; possibly TRBD2 for D (6 bases). Trimming stripped 5 bases from V and 4 bases from J, with 12 bases between. The germline gives CDR1 MNHEY, CDR2 SVGAGI. The CDR3 is made up of 14 amino acids. CDR3 nucleotides: TGTGCCAGCAGTGCGGGGCCATCATACAATGAGCAGTTCTTC. It codes for CASSAGPSYNEQFF.

The V and J genes are TRBV7-9 and TRBJ1-1; possible D gene TRBD1, 5 bases. The CDR3 loop spans 16 amino acids. V was shortened by 0 bases and J by 10 bases, with 21 bases between the two germline ends. The germline V gene has CDR1 SEHNR and CDR2 FQNEAQ (reference sequence). The CDR3 region is CASSLAENTSPGLAFF. As DNA, the CDR3 is TGTGCCAGCAGCTTAGCTGAAAATACAAGCCCGGGACTAGCTTTCTTT.

The chain employs TRBV4-2 and TRBJ2-2; TRBD1 matches 10 bases. The CDR3 spans 17 residues. CDR1 is LGHNA and CDR2 is YNFKEQ in the germline V gene. The junction had 11 bases not matched to a gene; V was cut back by 3 bases and J by 7 bases. The CDR3 DNA sequence: TGTGCCAGCAGCCACCCGGCGGGGACAGGGGCGAGCGGGGAGCTGTTTTTT. It encodes CASSHPAGTGASGELFF.

This chain joins TRBV7-9 and TRBJ2-2; TRBD1 is a possible D gene (6 bases). The CDR3 is made up of 14 amino acids. Trimming took 6 bases from V and 6 from J, leaving 14 bases between them. In germline, CDR1 is SEHNR, CDR2 FQNEAQ (reference sequence). CDR3 sequence: CASRSQGAAGELFF. CDR3 sequence (DNA): TGTGCCAGCAGATCACAGGGAGCCGCCGGGGAGCTGTTTTTT.

The chain carries TRBV2 and TRBJ1-2; D perhaps matches TRBD1 (5 bases). The CDR3 covers 12 residues. The V gene lost 10 bases and the J gene lost 4 bases, with 13 bases spanning the gap. CDR1 SNHLY and CDR2 FYNNEI come from the germline V gene. CDR3 loop: CANQIDSYGYTF. CDR3 nucleotides: TGTGCCAACCAGATAGACAGCTATGGCTACACCTTC. The complete variable domain, with remaining parts taken from reference TRBV2 and TRBJ1-2, reads EPEVTQTPSHQVTQMGQEVILRCVPISNHLYFYWYRQILGQKVEFLVSFYNNEISEKSEIFDDQFSVERPDGSNFTLKIRSTKLEDSAMYFCANQIDSYGYTFGSGTRLTVV.

This clone showed up just once. This chain connects TRBV6-5 to TRBJ2-4; 7 bases agree with TRBD2. Unmatched junction bases numbered 4, after V lost 2 bases and J lost 6 bases. Germline CDR1 MNHEY, CDR2 SVGAGI. CDR3 size: 14 residues. In nucleotides, the CDR3 is TGTGCCAGCAGTTACCGGGGGGTTGGAAACATTCAGTACTTC. Its translation: CASSYRGVGNIQYF.

This chain links TRBV27 with TRBJ2-5; 9 nucleotides line up with TRBD2. Germline-derived CDR1 and CDR2 are MNHEY and SMNVEV (reference sequence). Losses at the gene ends were 3 bases for V and 7 bases for J; bases not matched to a gene: 9. The length of the CDR3 is 15 residues. The CDR3 reads CASSFKPSGDGTQYF. The CDR3 nucleotides are TGTGCCAGCAGTTTTAAGCCTAGCGGGGACGGGACCCAGTACTTC.

Only one count was recorded for this clone. This CDR3 reads CASSFGGANEKLFF. CDR3 coding DNA: TGTGCCAGCAGCTTCGGGGGTGCTAATGAAAAACTGTTTTTT. The rearrangement joins TRBV7-9 to TRBJ1-4, with a possible D match to TRBD1 (5 bases). Trimming cost V 3 bases and J 3 bases, with 8 bases left between them. CDR1 and CDR2 (germline): SEHNR, FQNEAQ (reference sequence). The CDR3 runs 14 residues.

Here the CDR3 reads CASSLLGADYGYTF. The CDR3 nucleotides read TGCGCCAGCAGCTTGCTGGGGGCGGACTATGGCTACACCTTC. The rearrangement links TRBV5-1 to TRBJ1-2; the D gene is possibly TRBD1 (6 bases). The V end lost 1 base, the J end lost 3 bases, and 10 bases lay between the germline ends. The CDR3 totals 14 residues. CDR1 SGHRS and CDR2 YFSETQ come from the germline V gene.

The rearrangement joins TRBV7-8 to TRBJ2-5, with a tentative D call TRBD1 (5 bases). The CDR3 consists of 14 residues. V lost 5 bases, J lost 5 bases, and 15 bases lay in between. In germline, CDR1 is SGHVS, CDR2 FQNEAQ. The CDR3 bases are TGTGCCAGCAGCCCCCGACAGTTCGGGGAGACCCAGTACTTC. As protein: CASSPRQFGETQYF.

V is TRBV5-4 and J is TRBJ2-7; TRBD2 aligns across 7 bases. This CDR3 comprises 19 residues. J was trimmed by 0 bases and V by 3 bases; bases with no gene match: 18. CDR1 is SGHNT and CDR2 is YYREEE in the germline V gene (reference sequence). The DNA for the CDR3 is TGTGCCAGCAGCTGGGGACCGGGACTACCTTCCTCAAACTCCTACGAGCAGTACTTC. This sequence encodes CASSWGPGLPSSNSYEQYF.

In the case of this clone: The same CDR3 can be traced to other DNA sequences in this sample. V gene TRBV13 combines with J gene TRBJ2-1; 12 bases map to TRBD2. The CDR3 extends over 15 amino acids. The germline CDR1 and CDR2 sequences are PRHDT and FYEKMQ (reference sequence). Trimming cost V 5 bases and J 5 bases; bases outside gene matches: 4. CDR3 in DNA: TGTGCCAGCAGCCCTGGACTAGCGGGAAACAATGAGCAGTTCTTC. Translation: CASSPGLAGNNEQFF.

The chain is built from TRBV25-1 and TRBJ1-4, with 12 bases that match TRBD1. CDR1 and CDR2 from the germline V gene are MGHDK and SYGVNS. The CDR3 consists of 15 residues. Losses at the gene ends were 1 base for V and 10 bases for J; bases not matched to a gene: 4. CDR3 bases: TGTGCCAGCAGTGAATCTGGGACAGGGGGCGGAAAACTGTTTTTT. Protein: CASSESGTGGGKLFF.

This clone was seen once. The chain uses TRBV7-8 and TRBJ2-1; D unclear. From germline, CDR1 is SGHVS and CDR2 FQNEAQ. Trimming removed 0 bases from V and 7 bases from J, with 16 bases in between. The CDR3 contains 16 residues. CDR3 DNA sequence: TGTGCCAGCAGCTTAGCGCTTTTGGGTCCGGGTAATGAGCAGTTCTTC. It specifies CASSLALLGPGNEQFF.

This chain connects TRBV19 to TRBJ1-2; TRBD1 is a possible D gene (5 bases). V shed 6 bases and J shed 6 bases, with 11 bases lying between them. The CDR3 runs 12 residues. CDR1 and CDR2 (germline): LNHDA, SQIVND (reference sequence). The CDR3 loop is CASRRQQHGYTF. The CDR3 DNA reads TGTGCCAGTAGGCGACAGCAACATGGCTACACCTTC.

The chain links TRBV25-1 to TRBJ2-5, with D maybe TRBD2 (7 bases). The germline V and J ends were trimmed by 5 bases and 4 bases, with 20 bases remaining between them. The CDR3 totals 16 residues. Germline values: CDR1 MGHDK, CDR2 SYGVNS. The CDR3: CASSLIRGAPGETQYF. The CDR3, as DNA: TGTGCCAGCAGTCTTATCCGGGGGGCGCCGGGAGAGACCCAGTACTTC.

J is TRBJ1-2 and V is TRBV4-1; D possibly corresponds to TRBD1 (5 bases). Germline V CDR1 and CDR2: MGHRA, YSYEKL. This CDR3 spans 16 amino acids. V was cut by 0 bases and J by 4 bases, with 15 bases left in between. CDR3 coding DNA: TGCGCCAGCAGCCAAGATCTAGACAGTTGGGGCTATGGCTACACCTTC. Protein: CASSQDLDSWGYGYTF.

A word on this clone: At one boundary the junction diverges from the germline segment, which might be a read error. The gene calls are TRBV28 and TRBJ1-2; TRBD1 matches 10 bases. This CDR3 region has 14 residues. Per germline, CDR1 MDHEN and CDR2 SYDVKM. As DNA, the CDR3 is TGTGCTAGCAGGACAGGGGGTAGGACCTATGGCTACACCTTC. Its translation: CASRTGGRTYGYTF.

This clone was detected once. V usage is TRBV2 and J usage is TRBJ2-5, with unresolved D. Germline CDR1 SNHLY, CDR2 FYNNEI. Trimming took 8 bases from V and 0 from J, leaving 4 bases between them. The CDR3 totals 11 residues. The CDR3 loop reads CASRNQETQYF. The CDR3 coding sequence is TGTGCCAGCCGTAACCAAGAGACCCAGTACTTC.

The chain combines TRBV5-1 with TRBJ1-1; tentative D call: TRBD1 (5 bases). The V end lost 0 bases, the J end lost 5 bases, and 11 bases lay between the germline ends. This CDR3 contains 14 residues. Germline V gene data show CDR1 as SGHRS and CDR2 as YFSETQ. Written as DNA, the CDR3 is TGCGCCAGCAGCTTGGGAGGGGAGGGGACTGAAGCTTTCTTT. Translated: CASSLGGEGTEAFF.

This clone was recorded only once. Other DNA sequences from this sample encode an identical CDR3 as well. The V gene is TRBV29-1, the J gene TRBJ2-7; 7 bases are shared with TRBD2. This CDR3 has 13 residues. Germline CDR1 reads SQVTM; CDR2 reads ANQGSEA. Losses at the gene ends were 4 bases for V and 4 bases for J; bases not matched to a gene: 7. CDR3 bases: TGCAGCGTTGTCGGCGGGAGTAGTTACGAGCAGTACTTC. Translated: CSVVGGSSYEQYF.

This rearrangement joins TRBV20-1 to TRBJ1-2; the D is unclear. CDR1 and CDR2 (germline): DFQATT, SNEGSKA (reference sequence). Deletions cut 2 bases from V and 5 bases from J, with 6 bases between. The length of the CDR3 is 11 residues. CDR3 loop: CSARPTYGYTF. Written as DNA, the CDR3 is TGCAGTGCTAGACCCACATATGGCTACACCTTC.